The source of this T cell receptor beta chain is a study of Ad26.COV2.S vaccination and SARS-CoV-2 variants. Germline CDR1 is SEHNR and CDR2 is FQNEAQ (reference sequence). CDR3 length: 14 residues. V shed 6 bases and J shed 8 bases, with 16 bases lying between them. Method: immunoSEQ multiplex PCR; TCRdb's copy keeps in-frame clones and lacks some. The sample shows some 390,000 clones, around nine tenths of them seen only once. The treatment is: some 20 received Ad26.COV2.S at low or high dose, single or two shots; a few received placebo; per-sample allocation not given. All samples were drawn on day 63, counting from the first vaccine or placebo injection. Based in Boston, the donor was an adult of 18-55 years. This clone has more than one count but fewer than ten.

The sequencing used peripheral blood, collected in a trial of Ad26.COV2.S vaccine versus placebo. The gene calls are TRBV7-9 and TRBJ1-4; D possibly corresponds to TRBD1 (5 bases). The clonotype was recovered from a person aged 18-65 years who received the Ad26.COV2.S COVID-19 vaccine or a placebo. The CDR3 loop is CASRKVGAGEKLFF. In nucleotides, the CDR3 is TGTGCCAGCAGGAAGGTTGGGGCCGGGGAAAAACTGTTTTTT.